These 17 T cell receptor beta chains were sequenced from one sample in a study of CD8+ T cells in alopecia areata. Treatment of the sample: oral pan-JAK inhibitor, 5-10 mg twice daily. Extracted RNA was reverse transcribed into cDNA, the sequencing template. Sequenced by immunoSEQ multiplex PCR; TCRdb stores in-frame clones only, minus some. The sample has 90,000 to 150,000 clones, roughly 58% seen once. The sample in question was CD8+ T cells sorted from blood, obtained at week 4, from a patient treated with tofacitinib. The receptor set was obtained from a human donor with alopecia areata.

This clone appeared a single time. The chain couples TRBV6-4 to TRBJ1-1; D not certain. V gave up 3 bases and J gave up 1 base, with 9 bases separating them. Germline V gene data show CDR1 as MRHNA and CDR2 as SNTAGT. The CDR3 runs 14 residues. The CDR3 here is CASSEGRENTEAFF. CDR3 coding DNA: TGTGCCAGCAGTGAGGGGAGGGAGAACACTGAAGCTTTCTTT.

The CDR3 is CASSPHQGRDTEAFF. The CDR3 DNA reads as TGTGCCAGCAGCCCCCACCAGGGGAGGGACACTGAAGCTTTCTTT. The chain uses TRBV7-9 and TRBJ1-1; TRBD1 is a possible D gene (6 bases). This CDR3 has 15 residues. The germline V and J ends were trimmed by 5 bases and 3 bases, with 16 bases remaining between them. Germline loops: CDR1 SEHNR, CDR2 FQNEAQ (reference sequence).

This clone was counted a few times. The rearrangement joins TRBV30 to TRBJ1-2, with a weak D call TRBD1 (6 bases). This CDR3 spans 12 amino acids. Trimming took 5 bases from V and 2 from J, leaving 9 bases between them. Germline CDR1 is GTSNPN and CDR2 is SVGIG (reference sequence). CDR3 DNA sequence: TGTGCCTGGTGGACAGACAACTATGGCTACACCTTC. It yields the protein CAWWTDNYGYTF.

This clone has just a few counts. The V gene is TRBV6-4, the J gene TRBJ1-5; D ambiguous. Germline CDR1 reads MRHNA; CDR2 reads SNTAGT. V was trimmed by 4 bases and J by 0 bases, leaving 13 bases between them. This CDR3 is 16 amino acids long. The CDR3 DNA sequence: TGTGCCAGCAGTGCCAAACCCGGGGATAGCAATCAGCCCCAGCATTTT. Translated: CASSAKPGDSNQPQHF.

The chain recombines TRBV2 with TRBJ2-7; D possibly corresponds to TRBD1 (7 bases). This CDR3 region has 12 residues. V was trimmed by 8 bases and J by 6 bases, leaving 14 bases between them. Germline V lookup: CDR1 SNHLY, CDR2 FYNNEI. CDR3 in amino acids: CASLTGRREQYF. DNA for the CDR3: TGTGCCAGCTTGACAGGGAGGCGCGAGCAGTACTTC.

The chain carries TRBV15 and TRBJ2-5; unclear D gene. Germline V CDR1 and CDR2: LNHNV, YYDKDF (reference sequence). The CDR3 totals 14 residues. V lost 0 bases to trimming and J lost 5 bases, with 10 bases between them. This CDR3 is CATSRERPEETQYF. The CDR3 bases are TGTGCCACCAGCAGAGAACGGCCCGAGGAGACCCAGTACTTC. The full variable domain, rest sourced from reference TRBV15 and TRBJ2-5, is DAMVIQNPRYQVTQFGKPVTLSCSQTLNHNVMYWYQQKSSQAPKLLFHYYDKDFNNEADTPDNFQSRRPNTSFCFLDIRSPGLGDTAMYLCATSRERPEETQYFGPGTRLLVL.

This clone was seen more than once but under ten times. The chain employs TRBV18 and TRBJ2-2, with D unclear. Germline V CDR1 and CDR2: KGHSH, LQKENI. The V gene lost 4 bases and the J gene lost 3 bases, with 6 bases spanning the gap. The CDR3 is 13 amino acids. The CDR3 coding sequence is TGTGCCAGCTCACTGTCCGACACCGGGGAGCTGTTTTTT. This sequence encodes CASSLSDTGELFF.

This clone was picked up one time. V usage is TRBV30 and J usage is TRBJ2-3; D gene uncertain. V was cut by 1 base and J by 6 bases, with 8 bases left in between. The CDR3 totals 12 residues. CDR1 GTSNPN and CDR2 SVGIG come from the germline V gene (reference sequence). The chain's CDR3 is CAWSDQVDTQYF. DNA of the CDR3: TGTGCCTGGAGTGATCAGGTCGATACGCAGTATTTT.

The chain employs TRBV30 and TRBJ1-2; D unclear. The CDR3 spans 13 residues. V was clipped by 0 bases and J by 4 bases, with 9 bases between them. The germline CDR1 and CDR2 sequences are GTSNPN and SVGIG (reference sequence). The CDR3 DNA follows: TGTGCCTGGAGTGTATCCGAGGGCTATGGCTACACCTTC. It translates to CAWSVSEGYGYTF.

The DNA of the CDR3 is TGTGCCAGCTCACTAAGGACAGGGGATGGTGGCTACACCTTC. This sequence encodes CASSLRTGDGGYTF. The chain carries TRBV18 and TRBJ1-2, with TRBD1 identical over 9 bases. The CDR3 totals 14 residues. Trimming cost V 4 bases and J 7 bases; bases outside gene matches: 7. Germline loops: CDR1 KGHSH, CDR2 LQKENI. Full variable domain (outside the CDR3, taken from reference TRBV18 and TRBJ1-2): NAGVMQNPRHLVRRRGQEARLRCSPMKGHSHVYWYRQLPEEGLKFMVYLQKENIIDESGMPKERFSAEFPKEGPSILRIQQVVRGDSAAYFCASSLRTGDGGYTFGSGTRLTVV.

The chain carries TRBV30 and TRBJ1-1, with D possibly being TRBD1 (6 bases). This CDR3 is 14 amino acids long. V was clipped by 4 bases and J by 5 bases, with 17 bases between them. Germline values: CDR1 GTSNPN, CDR2 SVGIG (reference sequence). The CDR3 loop reads CAWTTGLYGTEAFF. CDR3 in DNA: TGTGCCTGGACCACAGGGCTTTATGGGACTGAAGCTTTCTTT.

This sequence joins TRBV30 and TRBJ1-2; D gene ambiguous. The V gene lost 3 bases and the J gene lost 4 bases, with 12 bases spanning the gap. Germline assignment: CDR1 GTSNPN and CDR2 SVGIG (reference sequence). The CDR3 is made up of 13 amino acids. In DNA form, the CDR3 reads TGTGCCTGGAGCATTCTCGGAGGCTATGGCTACACCTTC. Translated, it gives CAWSILGGYGYTF.

This clone was found once. The gene calls are TRBV4-1 and TRBJ2-5; D not resolved. Germline V gene data show CDR1 as MGHRA and CDR2 as YSYEKL. This CDR3 has 14 residues. Trimming shortened V by 5 bases and J by 7 bases, and 17 bases separated the two germline ends. The CDR3 sequence is CASSVNEVAGTQYF. The DNA of the CDR3 is TGCGCCAGCAGCGTAAACGAGGTAGCTGGGACCCAGTACTTC.

Regarding this clone: Distinct nucleotide sequences in the sample also encode this CDR3. This chain links TRBV30 with TRBJ1-2; D is unclear. The CDR3 extends over 11 amino acids. V dropped 3 bases and J dropped 3 bases, with 5 bases sitting between them. CDR1 is GTSNPN, CDR2 SVGIG, per germline (reference sequence). This chain's CDR3 is CAWSGDYGYTF. The CDR3, as DNA: TGTGCCTGGAGCGGGGACTATGGCTACACCTTC.

A note on this clone: The junction departs from germline at one end; a sequencing error may be responsible. The rearrangement joins TRBV5-6 to TRBJ2-2; no definite D call. This CDR3 is built from 16 residues. Germline CDR1 and CDR2: SGHDT and YYEEEE. The CDR3 nucleotides are TGTGCCAGCAGCGCTGCTGACTCTCCGAACGCCGGGGAGCTGTTTTTT. Its translation is CASSAADSPNAGELFF.

This rearrangement joins TRBV29-1 to TRBJ1-1; D is unclear. Per germline, CDR1 SQVTM and CDR2 ANQGSEA. CDR3 size: 12 residues. V lost 4 bases to trimming and J lost 2 bases, with 8 bases between them. This CDR3 reads CSVVGNNTEAFF. The CDR3 nucleotides are TGCAGCGTTGTGGGCAATAACACTGAAGCTTTCTTT.

For this clone: Distinct nucleotide sequences in the sample also encode this CDR3. This sequence joins TRBV30 and TRBJ2-7, with TRBD1 as a possible D gene (6 bases). CDR1 GTSNPN and CDR2 SVGIG come from the germline V gene (reference sequence). The CDR3 is 13 amino acids. The V end lost 1 base, the J end lost 0 bases, and 7 bases lay between the germline ends. The CDR3 reads CAWSADSSYEQYF. The CDR3 DNA reads TGTGCCTGGAGTGCGGACAGCTCCTACGAGCAGTACTTC.